The entry below describes one T cell receptor (beta chain). This PCR relied on a set of 60 Vbeta primers and 13 Jbeta primers. Profiled with immunoSEQ multiplex PCR; TCRdb holds only in-frame clones, not every one. Altogether fewer than 95,000 clones are present, over 70% being singletons, with the ten largest covering more than 2.5%. The data were obtained in a study of cytomegalovirus exposure and HLA in healthy donors. The CDR3 consists of 16 residues. Germline CDR1 reads LGHNA; CDR2 reads YSLEER. V lost 0 bases to trimming and J lost 8 bases, with 16 bases between them. The genes are TRBV4-3 and TRBJ1-4; tentative D call: TRBD1 (6 bases). What was sequenced was PBMCs. The source of this sequence is a middle-aged man in good health and CMV-seronegative. Here the CDR3 DNA reads TGCGCCAGCAGCCAAGATAGGGCAGGGGCTCGGGAAAAACTGTTTTTT. It codes for CASSQDRAGAREKLFF.